These 13 T cell receptor beta chains came from one sample sequenced in a study of persistence of HIV-infected CD4 T cells. These receptors lack a known antigen. The immunoSEQ assay was version 4, run in survey mode. Profiling relied on immunoSEQ multiplex PCR, and the TCRdb table lists in-frame clones only, not all of them. This table has 40,000 to 45,000 clones, roughly 90% appearing once. Anti-CD3/anti-CD28 beads served as a nonspecific positive control stimulus. Sorting of responding CD4+ T cells relied on upregulated CD40 ligand together with CD69. The specimen comprised CD4+ T cells sorted from PBMCs after approximately 19-hour stimulation, sampled from a patient who received antiretroviral therapy. These receptor sequences come from an adult man with HIV who was CMV-seropositive.

The chain couples TRBV19 to TRBJ2-3; TRBD2 agrees at 9 bases. The CDR3 contains 19 residues. Germline V lookup: CDR1 LNHDA, CDR2 SQIVND (reference sequence). The junction had 17 bases not matched to a gene; V was cut back by 7 bases and J by 0 bases. DNA of the CDR3: TGTGCCAGTAAGGGCGGGGGGGAAAAATTACTCTCTAGCACAGATACGCAGTATTTT. Its translation is CASKGGGEKLLSSTDTQYF.

The chain combines TRBV3-1 (or the pseudogene TRBV3-2) with TRBJ2-3; the D call may be TRBD1 or TRBD2 (5 bases each). Per germline, CDR1 LGHDT and CDR2 YNNKEL (reference sequence). V lost 4 bases and J lost 2, with 16 bases in between. The CDR3 length is 16 residues. For the CDR3, the DNA is TGTGCCAGCAGCCGAGGGACGGGTTCTTCCACAGATACGCAGTATTTT. Protein sequence: CASSRGTGSSTDTQYF.

The chain couples TRBV12-3 or TRBV12-4 to TRBJ2-1; D is perhaps TRBD1 (5 bases). This CDR3 region has 13 residues. V was shortened by 6 bases and J by 7 bases, with 13 bases between the two germline ends. The CDR3: CASSLRTLNEQFF. The CDR3 DNA reads TGTGCCAGCAGCCTACGGACATTAAATGAGCAGTTCTTC.

The rearrangement joins TRBV27 to TRBJ1-1; D is possibly TRBD1 (5 bases). Germline-derived CDR1 and CDR2 are MNHEY and SMNVEV (reference sequence). V shed 6 bases and J shed 7 bases, with 18 bases lying between them. CDR3 size: 14 residues. Written as DNA, the CDR3 is TGTGCCAGCAGCTCGCGAGACAGCGAAGATGAAGCTTTCTTT. Translated, it gives CASSSRDSEDEAFF.

The chain combines TRBV5-1 with TRBJ1-4; TRBD1 aligns across 7 bases. The germline V gene has CDR1 SGHRS and CDR2 YFSETQ. The CDR3 loop spans 16 amino acids. Unmatched junction bases numbered 6, after V lost 4 bases and J lost 0 bases. The CDR3 region has the DNA TGCGCCAGCAGCACGGGACAGTCGACAACTAATGAAAAACTGTTTTTT. It specifies CASSTGQSTTNEKLFF.

The chain uses TRBV19 and TRBJ1-3; D perhaps matches TRBD1 (6 bases). Between the trimmed V and J ends, which lost 7 bases and 13 bases, there was a span of 26 bases. The CDR3 has 15 amino acids. CDR1 and CDR2 from the germline V gene are LNHDA and SQIVND (reference sequence). The CDR3 nucleotides read TGTGCCAGTACCTCGGGGGGCCCACAAATTGCACGGATATATTTT. It yields the protein CASTSGGPQIARIYF. The full variable domain, completed using reference TRBV19 and TRBJ1-3, is DGGITQSPKYLFRKEGQNVTLSCEQNLNHDAMYWYRQDPGQGLRLIYYSQIVNDFQKGDIAEGYSVSREKKESFPLTVTSAQKNPTAFYLCASTSGGPQIARIYFGEGSWLTVV.

This clone is a singleton in its sample. The CDR3 is CASSPGQGAQPQHF. As DNA, the CDR3 is TGTGCCAGCTCGCCGGGACAGGGAGCGCAGCCCCAGCATTTT. This chain uses TRBV18 with TRBJ1-5, with 9 positions matching TRBD1. Germline V CDR1 and CDR2: KGHSH, LQKENI. The CDR3 spans 14 residues. J lost 7 bases, V lost 6 bases, and 7 bases had no gene match.

This chain joins TRBV3-1 (or the pseudogene TRBV3-2) and TRBJ1-6; 8 bases agree with TRBD1. The CDR3 sequence is 14 residues long. Germline V gene lookup returns CDR1 LGHDT and CDR2 YNNKEL (reference sequence). V was pared by 4 bases and J by 5 bases, with 1 base of the junction left unmatched. This chain's CDR3 is CASSRGQDNSPLHF. The CDR3 nucleotides are TGTGCCAGCAGCCGGGGACAGGATAATTCACCCCTCCACTTT.

This chain links TRBV6-5 with TRBJ1-2; D gene ambiguous. V was trimmed by 0 bases and J by 8 bases, leaving 16 bases between them. Germline CDR1 is MNHEY and CDR2 is SVGAGI. This CDR3 comprises 15 residues. The CDR3 protein is CASSYSDRLTVGYTF. As DNA, the CDR3 is TGTGCCAGCAGTTACTCGGACCGTCTAACGGTGGGCTACACCTTC.

The chain uses TRBV5-1 and TRBJ2-1; 7 bases align to TRBD1. Losses at the gene ends were 0 bases for V and 7 bases for J; bases not matched to a gene: 4. The V gene's germline CDR1 is SGHRS and CDR2 YFSETQ. The CDR3 is made up of 14 amino acids. The CDR3 region has the DNA TGCGCCAGCAGCTTGGTACCACAGGGGAATGAGCAGTTCTTC. Amino acids: CASSLVPQGNEQFF.

The gene calls are TRBV9 and TRBJ2-5, with D hard to call. This CDR3 is built from 15 residues. Trimming removed 0 bases from V and 3 bases from J, with 12 bases in between. In germline, CDR1 is SGDLS, CDR2 YYNGEE. CDR3 nucleotide sequence: TGTGCCAGCAGCGTAGGGCTCAGCCGGGAAGAGACCCAGTACTTC. This translates into CASSVGLSREETQYF.

The chain couples TRBV5-1 to TRBJ1-1; D ambiguous. Germline assignment: CDR1 SGHRS and CDR2 YFSETQ. There are 15 residues in the CDR3. V lost 0 bases and J 5 bases, leaving 14 bases between the germline ends. The CDR3 coding sequence is TGCGCCAGCAGCTTGGTGGGGTCAGAGGTGACTGAAGCTTTCTTT. Its translation: CASSLVGSEVTEAFF.

This clone was picked up one time. This chain joins TRBV9 and TRBJ1-5; no definite D call. V lost 3 bases, J lost 7 bases, and 11 bases lay in between. CDR1 SGDLS and CDR2 YYNGEE come from the germline V gene. The CDR3 is made up of 13 amino acids. For the CDR3, the DNA is TGTGCCAGCAGCGCAACCCCCCGACAGCCCCAGCATTTT. Translating gives CASSATPRQPQHF.